This entry is about one TCR beta chain. The target antigen is unknown. A single record per CDR3 protein comes from TCRdb applying MiXCR to the 5' RACE reads. The repertoire holds some 14,000 distinct CDR3 sequences, with over 5.5% as singletons. This entry comes from a study of spatial heterogeneity in lung cancer. Time point: sample taken at primary tumor resection. Study observations and caveats: Expanded intratumoral alpha and beta TCR counts tracked tumor mutation counts.

Germline V gene data show CDR1 as LGHDT and CDR2 as YNNKEL (reference sequence). V lost 1 base to trimming and J lost 1 base, with 7 bases between them. The CDR3 spans 14 residues. Here the sequenced sample was lung tumor tissue, taken at surgery. The V and J genes are TRBV3-1 and TRBJ1-1; D uncertain. This receptor was taken from a female donor with early-stage non-small cell lung cancer. As DNA, the CDR3 is TGTGCCAGCAGCCAAGCTCTGGCGAACACTGAAGCTTTCTTT. Protein sequence: CASSQALANTEAFF.